The entry that follows covers one TCR beta chain sequence. This sample is drawn from a study of CD8 T cells in Susac syndrome. The authors reverse transcribed about 0.5 to 1 ug RNA with random hexamers. TCRdb called the immunoSEQ multiplex PCR reads again in MiXCR, with one record for every CDR3 protein. There are under 150,000 distinct CDR3 sequences in the sample; 94% occur only once, and 0.1% to 0.15% lies in the top ten. Sequenced sample: CD4+ T cells from PBMCs. This TCR came from a human donor with multiple sclerosis.

CDR3 coding DNA: TGTGCCTCCCGGGGGTCCGCGGCGGACACCATATATTTT. This encodes CASRGSAADTIYF. V is TRBV30 and J is TRBJ1-3, with D tentatively TRBD1 (5 bases). This CDR3 spans 13 amino acids. V lost 7 bases and J lost 8, with 18 bases in between. Germline CDR1 GTSNPN, CDR2 SVGIG (reference sequence).